The 14 T cell receptor beta chains below come from one sample, sequenced in a study of OX40 agonist ivuxolimab in advanced cancers. Sequencing used immunoSEQ multiplex PCR; TCRdb keeps in-frame clones, though not all of them. This sample has roughly 76,000 clones, with 90% to 95% found just once. Material: CD4+ or CD8+ T cells sorted from blood, obtained in a trial of the OX40 agonist ivuxolimab. The receptors here all came from an adult with an advanced solid tumor such as melanoma, head and neck, liver or kidney cancer.

The gene calls are TRBV30 and TRBJ1-5; D is uncertain. Germline assignment: CDR1 GTSNPN and CDR2 SVGIG (reference sequence). V was clipped by 0 bases and J by 9 bases, with 12 bases between them. CDR3 length: 13 residues. The CDR3 sequence is CAWSVPALGPQHF. For the CDR3, the DNA is TGTGCCTGGAGTGTCCCCGCCTTGGGGCCCCAGCATTTT.

This chain uses TRBV5-1 with TRBJ1-6; no clear D. Between the trimmed V and J ends, which lost 1 base and 8 bases, there was a span of 13 bases. The CDR3 extends over 15 amino acids. The germline gives CDR1 SGHRS, CDR2 YFSETQ. CDR3 in DNA: TGCGCCAGCAGCTTGCACCTCAAGAAAGATTCACCCCTCCACTTT. It encodes CASSLHLKKDSPLHF.

The CDR3 protein is CASRNVGTAFSGGAFF. The DNA for the CDR3 is TGTGCCAGCAGGAATGTCGGGACAGCCTTTTCTGGGGGAGCTTTCTTT. The rearrangement links TRBV11-2 to TRBJ1-1; 7 bases are shared with TRBD1. The V gene's germline CDR1 is SGHAT and CDR2 FQNNGV. The CDR3 has 16 residues. V was pared by 6 bases and J by 10 bases, with 20 bases of the junction left unmatched.

The chain uses TRBV19 and TRBJ1-4; 8 bases map to TRBD1. The germline V gene encodes CDR1 LNHDA and CDR2 SQIVND (reference sequence). The V and J ends lost 7 bases and 3 bases, in that order; junction bases with no gene match: 7. The CDR3 spans 15 residues. The CDR3 DNA is TGTGCCAGTAAACTCCAGGGGGCTTCTAATGAAAAACTGTTTTTT. Encoded protein: CASKLQGASNEKLFF.

The rearrangement links TRBV30 to TRBJ2-1; D might be TRBD2 (6 bases). V lost 1 base to trimming and J lost 12 bases, with 13 bases between them. The germline V gene has CDR1 GTSNPN and CDR2 SVGIG (reference sequence). This CDR3 comprises 12 residues. The CDR3 DNA reads TGTGCCTGGAGTGATTGGGCGGGGCCGCAGTTCTTC. It encodes CAWSDWAGPQFF.

The genes are TRBV5-4 and TRBJ1-2, with D maybe TRBD1 (6 bases). This CDR3 is built from 16 residues. CDR1 is SGHNT and CDR2 is YYREEE in the germline V gene (reference sequence). V lost 0 bases and J lost 7, with 19 bases in between. Here the CDR3 DNA reads TGTGCCAGCAGCTTGGTTGGGAAACAGGGTGGTACTGGCTACACCTTC. Translating it yields CASSLVGKQGGTGYTF.

CDR3: CASRRGLAELGDTQYF. For the CDR3, the DNA is TGTGCCAGCAGACGCGGACTAGCGGAGTTAGGAGATACGCAGTATTTT. J is TRBJ2-3 and V is TRBV7-6; 10 bases are a match to TRBD2. The CDR3 runs to 16 residues. Looked up from germline, CDR1 is SGHVS and CDR2 is FNYEAQ. The V segment lost 6 bases and the J segment 5 bases; nucleotides outside the gene matches: 11.

The gene calls are TRBV28 and TRBJ2-7; possibly TRBD2 for D (7 bases). Germline-derived CDR1 and CDR2 are MDHEN and SYDVKM. This CDR3 comprises 16 residues. The ends were cut back, 3 bases at V and 0 bases at J, with 15 bases in the middle. CDR3 in amino acids: CASSLSGGGDSYEQYF. The DNA of the CDR3 is TGTGCCAGCAGTTTGTCCGGAGGGGGGGACTCCTACGAGCAGTACTTC. The entire variable domain, with the rest obtained from reference TRBV28 and TRBJ2-7, is as follows: DVKVTQSSRYLVKRTGEKVFLECVQDMDHENMFWYRQDPGLGLRLIYFSYDVKMKEKGDIPEGYSVSREKKERFSLILESASTNQTSMYLCASSLSGGGDSYEQYFGPGTRLTVT.

V usage is TRBV6-5 and J usage is TRBJ2-5, with 8 bases aligning to TRBD1. Germline-derived CDR1 and CDR2 are MNHEY and SVGAGI. There are 14 residues in the CDR3. V lost 7 bases and J lost 7; bases outside the gene matches: 11. For the CDR3, the DNA is TGTGCCAGCACCGAACAGGGGGGCGGCGGGACCCAGTACTTC. This translates into CASTEQGGGGTQYF.

V gene TRBV21-1 combines with J gene TRBJ1-1. TRBV21-1 is reported as a pseudogene. The CDR3 covers 13 residues. Written as DNA, the CDR3 is TGTGCCAGCAGTGTGGATAATGGCACTGAAGCTTTCTTT. Translation gives CASSVDNGTEAFF.

The chain has TRBV7-2 and TRBJ2-1; a possible D gene is TRBD1 (5 bases). Germline V gene sequence: CDR1 SGHTA, CDR2 FQGNSA. Trimming removed 1 base at V and 1 base at J, with 8 bases between. This CDR3 spans 15 amino acids. CDR3 in amino acids: CASSLGSGSYNEQFF. DNA of the CDR3: TGTGCCAGCAGCTTAGGTTCAGGGTCCTACAATGAGCAGTTCTTC.

A single count supports this clone. This rearrangement joins TRBV19 to TRBJ2-3; 8 bases map to TRBD2. The CDR3 covers 15 residues. Looked up from germline, CDR1 is LNHDA and CDR2 is SQIVND (reference sequence). With V trimmed by 5 bases and J by 0 bases, 4 bases remained unmatched. The CDR3 here is CASSLLAESTDTQYF. Here the CDR3 DNA reads TGTGCCAGTAGTCTACTAGCGGAAAGCACAGATACGCAGTATTTT.

This clone has just one count. V and J are TRBV4-3 and TRBJ1-5, with D unresolved. Per the germline V gene, CDR1 is LGHNA and CDR2 is YSLEER. This CDR3 region has 17 residues. V was trimmed by 3 bases and J by 0 bases, leaving 15 bases between them. As DNA, the CDR3 is TGCGCCAGCAGCCAGTCCCGGATCTACAATAGCAATCAGCCCCAGCATTTT. This translates into CASSQSRIYNSNQPQHF.

This chain joins TRBV9 and TRBJ2-1, with 8 bases that match TRBD1. CDR1 SGDLS and CDR2 YYNGEE come from the germline V gene. V dropped 0 bases and J dropped 7; count of bases not matched to a gene: 9. CDR3 length equals 16 residues. Here the CDR3 reads CASSVAVTGVGNEQFF. The CDR3 nucleotides read TGTGCCAGCAGCGTAGCGGTGACAGGGGTCGGGAATGAGCAGTTCTTC.